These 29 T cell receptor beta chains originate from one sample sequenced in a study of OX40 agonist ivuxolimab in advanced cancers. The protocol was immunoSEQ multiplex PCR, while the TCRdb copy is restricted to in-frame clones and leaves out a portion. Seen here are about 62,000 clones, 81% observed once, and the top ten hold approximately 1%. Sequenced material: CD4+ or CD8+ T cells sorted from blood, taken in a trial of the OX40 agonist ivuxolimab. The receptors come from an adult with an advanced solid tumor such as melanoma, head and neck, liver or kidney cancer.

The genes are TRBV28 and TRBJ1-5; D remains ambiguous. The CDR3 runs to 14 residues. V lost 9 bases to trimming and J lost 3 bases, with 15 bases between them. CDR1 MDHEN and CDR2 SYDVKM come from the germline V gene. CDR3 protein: CASSPGGVNQPQHF. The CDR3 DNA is TGTGCCAGTTCCCCTGGAGGAGTCAATCAGCCCCAGCATTTT.

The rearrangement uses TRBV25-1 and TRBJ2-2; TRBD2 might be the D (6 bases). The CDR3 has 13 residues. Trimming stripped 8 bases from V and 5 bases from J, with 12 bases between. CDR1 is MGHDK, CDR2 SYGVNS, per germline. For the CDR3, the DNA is TGTGCCAGCCGTGGACGGGGGACCGGGGAGCTGTTTTTT. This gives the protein CASRGRGTGELFF.

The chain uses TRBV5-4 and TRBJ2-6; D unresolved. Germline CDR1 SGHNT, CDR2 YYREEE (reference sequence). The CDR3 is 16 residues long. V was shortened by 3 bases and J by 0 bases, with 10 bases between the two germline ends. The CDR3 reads CASSSQTSSGANVLTF. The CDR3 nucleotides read TGTGCCAGCAGCTCACAGACGAGCTCTGGGGCCAACGTCCTGACTTTC.

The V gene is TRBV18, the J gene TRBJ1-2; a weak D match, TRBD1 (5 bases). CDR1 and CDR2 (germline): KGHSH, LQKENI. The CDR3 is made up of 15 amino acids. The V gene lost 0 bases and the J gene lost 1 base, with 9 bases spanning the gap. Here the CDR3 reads CASSPPAGRNYGYTF. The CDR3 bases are TGTGCCAGCTCACCACCGGCGGGGCGTAACTATGGCTACACCTTC.

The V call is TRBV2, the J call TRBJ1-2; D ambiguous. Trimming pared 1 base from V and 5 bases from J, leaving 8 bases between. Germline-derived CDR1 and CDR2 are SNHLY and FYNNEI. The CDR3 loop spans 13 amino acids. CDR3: CASSEVQLYGYTF. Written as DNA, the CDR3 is TGTGCCAGCAGTGAAGTTCAACTGTATGGCTACACCTTC.

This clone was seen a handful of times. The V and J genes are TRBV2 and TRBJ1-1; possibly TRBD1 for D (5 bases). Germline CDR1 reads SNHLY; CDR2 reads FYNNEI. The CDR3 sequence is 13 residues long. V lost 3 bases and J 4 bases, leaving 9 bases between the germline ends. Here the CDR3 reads CASSEVGTTEAFF. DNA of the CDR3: TGTGCCAGCAGTGAGGTGGGGACCACTGAAGCTTTCTTT. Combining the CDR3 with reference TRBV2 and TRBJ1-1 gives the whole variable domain EPEVTQTPSHQVTQMGQEVILRCVPISNHLYFYWYRQILGQKVEFLVSFYNNEISEKSEIFDDQFSVERPDGSNFTLKIRSTKLEDSAMYFCASSEVGTTEAFFGQGTRLTVV.

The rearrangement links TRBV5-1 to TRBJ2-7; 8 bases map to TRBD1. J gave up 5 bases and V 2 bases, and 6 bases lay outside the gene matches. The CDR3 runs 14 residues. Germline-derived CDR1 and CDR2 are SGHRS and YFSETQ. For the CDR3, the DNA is TGCGCCAGCAGCTTTCAGGGGGCGTACAACGAGCAGTACTTC. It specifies CASSFQGAYNEQYF.

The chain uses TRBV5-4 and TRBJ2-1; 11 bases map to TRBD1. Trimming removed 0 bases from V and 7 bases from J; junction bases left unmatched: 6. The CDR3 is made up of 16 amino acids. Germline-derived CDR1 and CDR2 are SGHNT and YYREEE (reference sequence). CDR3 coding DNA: TGTGCCAGCAGCTTGGATTCGGACAGGGGGCGAAATGAGCAGTTCTTC. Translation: CASSLDSDRGRNEQFF.

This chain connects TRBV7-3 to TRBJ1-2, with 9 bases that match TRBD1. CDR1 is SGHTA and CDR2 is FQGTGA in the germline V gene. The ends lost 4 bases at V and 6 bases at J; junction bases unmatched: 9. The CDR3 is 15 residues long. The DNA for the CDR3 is TGTGCCAGCAGCTCGTCCCGGGACAGGGTTGATGGCTACACCTTC. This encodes CASSSSRDRVDGYTF.

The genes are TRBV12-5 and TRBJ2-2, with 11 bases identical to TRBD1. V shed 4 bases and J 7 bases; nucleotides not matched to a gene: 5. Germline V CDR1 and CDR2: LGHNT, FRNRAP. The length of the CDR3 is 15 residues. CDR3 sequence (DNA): TGTGCTAGTGGTTCCGGACAGGGGGCCTTCGGGGAGCTGTTTTTT. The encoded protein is CASGSGQGAFGELFF.

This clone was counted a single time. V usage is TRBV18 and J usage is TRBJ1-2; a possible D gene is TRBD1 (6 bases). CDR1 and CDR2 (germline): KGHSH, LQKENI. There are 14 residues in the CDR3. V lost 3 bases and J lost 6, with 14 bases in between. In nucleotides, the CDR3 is TGTGCCAGCTCACCCCAGGGGAGTGGCGATGGCTACACCTTC. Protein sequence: CASSPQGSGDGYTF.

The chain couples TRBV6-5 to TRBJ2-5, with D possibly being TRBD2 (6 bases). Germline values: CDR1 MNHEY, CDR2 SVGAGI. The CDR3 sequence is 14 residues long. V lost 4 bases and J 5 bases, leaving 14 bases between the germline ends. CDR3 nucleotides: TGTGCCAGCAGTTTTAGCGTTGGGGGGGAGACCCAGTACTTC. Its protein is CASSFSVGGETQYF.

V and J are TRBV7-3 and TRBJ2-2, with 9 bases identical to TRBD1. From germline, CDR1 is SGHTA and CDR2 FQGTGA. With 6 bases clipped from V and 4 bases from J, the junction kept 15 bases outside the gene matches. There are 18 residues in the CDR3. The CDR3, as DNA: TGTGCCAGCAGACCTATTGGGACAGGGAGTGGAAGCACCGGGGAGCTGTTTTTT. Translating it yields CASRPIGTGSGSTGELFF.

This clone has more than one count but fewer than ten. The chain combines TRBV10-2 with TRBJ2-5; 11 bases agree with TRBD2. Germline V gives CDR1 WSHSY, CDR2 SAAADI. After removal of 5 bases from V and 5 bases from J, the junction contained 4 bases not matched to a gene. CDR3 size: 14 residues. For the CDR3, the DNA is TGCGCCAGCAGTTATAGCGGGGGGGCGGAGACCCAGTACTTC. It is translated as CASSYSGGAETQYF.

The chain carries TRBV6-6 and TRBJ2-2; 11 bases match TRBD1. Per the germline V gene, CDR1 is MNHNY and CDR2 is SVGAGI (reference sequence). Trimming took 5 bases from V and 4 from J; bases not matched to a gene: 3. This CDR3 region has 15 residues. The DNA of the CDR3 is TGTGCCAGCAGTCCCGGGACAGGGGGCACCGGGGAGCTGTTTTTT. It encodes CASSPGTGGTGELFF.

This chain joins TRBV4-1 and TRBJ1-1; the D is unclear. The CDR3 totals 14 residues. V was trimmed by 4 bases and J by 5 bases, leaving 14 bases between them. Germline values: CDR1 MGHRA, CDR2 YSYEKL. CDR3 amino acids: CASSPLSGETEAFF. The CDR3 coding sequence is TGCGCCAGCAGCCCGCTGTCAGGTGAGACTGAAGCTTTCTTT.

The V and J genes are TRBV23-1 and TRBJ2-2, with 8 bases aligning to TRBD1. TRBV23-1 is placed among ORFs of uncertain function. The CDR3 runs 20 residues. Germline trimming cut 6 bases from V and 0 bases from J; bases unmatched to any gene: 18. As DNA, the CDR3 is TGCGCCAGCAGCTTCACAGGGGGTGAAGCGCGGTACGCGAACACCGGGGAGCTGTTTTTT. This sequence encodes CASSFTGGEARYANTGELFF.

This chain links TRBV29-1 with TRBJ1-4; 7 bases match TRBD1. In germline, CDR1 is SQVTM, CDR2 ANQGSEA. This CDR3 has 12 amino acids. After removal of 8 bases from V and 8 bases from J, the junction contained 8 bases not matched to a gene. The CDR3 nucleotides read TGCAGCTACCGACGAGGGGGCGAAAAACTGTTTTTT. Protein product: CSYRRGGEKLFF.

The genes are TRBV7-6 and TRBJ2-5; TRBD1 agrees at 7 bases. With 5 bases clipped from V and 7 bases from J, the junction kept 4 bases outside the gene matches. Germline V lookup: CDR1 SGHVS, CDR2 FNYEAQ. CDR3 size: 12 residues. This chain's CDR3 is CASSLSGGTQYF. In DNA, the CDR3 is TGTGCCAGCAGCCTTTCAGGGGGGACCCAGTACTTC.

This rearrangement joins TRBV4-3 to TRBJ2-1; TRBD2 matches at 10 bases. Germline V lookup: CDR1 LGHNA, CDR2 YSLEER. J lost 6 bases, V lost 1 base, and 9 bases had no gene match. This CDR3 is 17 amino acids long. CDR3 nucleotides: TGCGCCAGCAGCCAAGTTCGGAGAGCGGGGGGGCGCAATGAGCAGTTCTTC. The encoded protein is CASSQVRRAGGRNEQFF.

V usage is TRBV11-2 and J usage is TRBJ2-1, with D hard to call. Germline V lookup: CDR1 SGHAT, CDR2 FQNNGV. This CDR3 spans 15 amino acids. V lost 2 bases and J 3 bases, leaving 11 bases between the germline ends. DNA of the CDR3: TGTGCCAGCAGCTTAACGGTGGGAAACTACAATGAGCAGTTCTTC. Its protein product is CASSLTVGNYNEQFF. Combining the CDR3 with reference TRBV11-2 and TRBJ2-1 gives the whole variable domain EAGVAQSPRYKIIEKRQSVAFWCNPISGHATLYWYQQILGQGPKLLIQFQNNGVVDDSQLPKDRFSAERLKGVDSTLKIQPAKLEDSAVYLCASSLTVGNYNEQFFGPGTRLTVL.

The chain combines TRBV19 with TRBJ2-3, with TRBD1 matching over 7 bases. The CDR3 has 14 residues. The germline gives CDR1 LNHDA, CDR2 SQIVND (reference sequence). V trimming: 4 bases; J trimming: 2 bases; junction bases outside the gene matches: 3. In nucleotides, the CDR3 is TGTGCCAGTAGTACCGGGACAGACACAGATACGCAGTATTTT. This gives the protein CASSTGTDTDTQYF.

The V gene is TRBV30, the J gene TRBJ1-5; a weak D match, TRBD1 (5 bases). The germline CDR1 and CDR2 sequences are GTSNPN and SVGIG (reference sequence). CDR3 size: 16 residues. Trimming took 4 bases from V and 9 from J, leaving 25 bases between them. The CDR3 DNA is TGTGCCTGGATCGCAAATCAAAAGGGTATGGGGGGGCCCCAGCATTTT. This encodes CAWIANQKGMGGPQHF.

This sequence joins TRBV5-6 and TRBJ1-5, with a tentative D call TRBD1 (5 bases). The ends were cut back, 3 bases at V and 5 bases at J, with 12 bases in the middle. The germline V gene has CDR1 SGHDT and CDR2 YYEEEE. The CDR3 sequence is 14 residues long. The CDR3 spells CASSSAGGDQPQHF. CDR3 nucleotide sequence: TGTGCCAGCAGCTCGGCGGGGGGAGATCAGCCCCAGCATTTT.

CDR3: CASSYSDSSGYTF. In DNA form, the CDR3 reads TGTGCCAGCAGTTACTCGGACAGTTCTGGCTACACCTTC. The gene calls are TRBV6-5 and TRBJ1-2; tentative D call: TRBD1 (6 bases). The CDR3 spans 13 residues. CDR1 and CDR2 (germline): MNHEY, SVGAGI. Trimming removed 0 bases from V and 7 bases from J, with 9 bases in between.

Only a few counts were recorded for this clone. The CDR3 DNA sequence: TGTGCCAGCTCAGCGTACCAAGAGACCCAGTACTTC. The encoded protein is CASSAYQETQYF. The chain uses TRBV18 and TRBJ2-5; D not certain. This CDR3 is 12 amino acids long. CDR1 and CDR2 (germline): KGHSH, LQKENI. V gave up 5 bases and J gave up 0 bases, with 4 bases separating them.

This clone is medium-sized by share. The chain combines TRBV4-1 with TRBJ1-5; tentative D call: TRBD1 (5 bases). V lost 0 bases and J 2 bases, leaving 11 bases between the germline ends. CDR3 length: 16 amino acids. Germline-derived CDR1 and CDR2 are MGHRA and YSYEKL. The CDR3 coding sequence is TGCGCCAGCAGCCAAGATGGGGGGATAGGCAATCAGCCCCAGCATTTT. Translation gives CASSQDGGIGNQPQHF.

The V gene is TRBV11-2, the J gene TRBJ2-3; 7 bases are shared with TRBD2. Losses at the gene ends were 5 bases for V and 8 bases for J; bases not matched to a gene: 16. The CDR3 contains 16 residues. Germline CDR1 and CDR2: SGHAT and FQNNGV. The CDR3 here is CASSPTRGDWGGTQYF. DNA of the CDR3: TGTGCCAGCAGCCCGACTCGGGGGGACTGGGGAGGTACGCAGTATTTT.

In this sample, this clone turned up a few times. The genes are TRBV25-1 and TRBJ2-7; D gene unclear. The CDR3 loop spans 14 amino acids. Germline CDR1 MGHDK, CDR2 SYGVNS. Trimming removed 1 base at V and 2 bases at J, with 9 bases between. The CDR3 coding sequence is TGTGCCAGCAGTGAATGGGCACCCCCCTACGAGCAGTACTTC. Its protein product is CASSEWAPPYEQYF.